The 6 T cell receptor beta chains below come from one sample, sequenced in a study of blood T cell repertoires in COVID-19. Sequencing was performed with immunoSEQ multiplex PCR; in TCRdb, only in-frame clones are kept and a portion is missing. This sample has under 100,000 clones, with around 80% found just once. Specimen: peripheral blood. The source is a man in his fifties or sixties with acute or convalescent COVID-19.

A remark on this clone: An end of the junction differs from the germline gene, which may be a read error. The V call is TRBV7-7, the J call TRBJ1-2; unclear D gene. Germline loops: CDR1 SSHAT, CDR2 FNYEAQ (reference sequence). This CDR3 is 13 amino acids long. The CDR3 DNA reads as TGTGCTAGCAGCCCACTTCCGGGAAAGGGCTACACCTTC. Amino acid sequence: CASSPLPGKGYTF.

This rearrangement joins TRBV4-3 to TRBJ1-2; maybe TRBD1 (6 bases). This CDR3 has 16 amino acids. Germline V lookup: CDR1 LGHNA, CDR2 YSLEER. Trimming left V 0 bases short and J 6 bases short, with 17 bases between. CDR3 bases: TGCGCCAGCAGCCAAGATCTCCAGGGGAGATTAGATGGCTACACCTTC. Amino acids: CASSQDLQGRLDGYTF.

The chain carries TRBV19 and TRBJ2-2; D perhaps matches TRBD1 (6 bases). The germline V and J ends were trimmed by 4 bases and 6 bases, with 12 bases remaining between them. The germline V gene encodes CDR1 LNHDA and CDR2 SQIVND (reference sequence). CDR3 size: 14 residues. The CDR3 bases are TGTGCCAGTAGTAACAGGGAAGGTCCCGGGGAGCTGTTTTTT. This codes for CASSNREGPGELFF.

This chain's CDR3 is CASSQDLAGVINTQYF. In nucleotides, the CDR3 is TGCGCCAGCAGCCAAGATCTAGCGGGGGTCATAAATACGCAGTATTTT. The chain carries TRBV4-3 and TRBJ2-3, with 10 bases that match TRBD2. V lost 0 bases and J lost 7; bases outside the gene matches: 7. The CDR3 is 16 residues long. The germline V gene encodes CDR1 LGHNA and CDR2 YSLEER.

V and J are TRBV10-1 and TRBJ1-2; TRBD1 agrees at 8 bases. V lost 0 bases, J lost 3 bases, and 0 bases stayed unmatched. CDR3 size: 14 residues. From germline, CDR1 is WNHNN and CDR2 SYGVQD (reference sequence). The CDR3 region is CASSESGQDYGYTF. Written as DNA, the CDR3 is TGCGCCAGCAGTGAGTCGGGACAGGACTATGGCTACACCTTC.

This clone has just a few counts. The V call is TRBV7-2, the J call TRBJ1-6; D ambiguous. Between the trimmed V and J ends, which lost 0 bases and 10 bases, there was a span of 13 bases. CDR1 and CDR2 from the germline V gene are SGHTA and FQGNSA. The CDR3 spans 15 residues. The CDR3: CASSLATAGQSPLHF. The DNA for the CDR3 is TGTGCCAGCAGCTTAGCGACGGCAGGCCAGTCACCCCTCCACTTT.